This T cell receptor beta chain was obtained from a study of blood T cell repertoires in COVID-19. Study-wide context: PBMCs, B-cell-depleted T cells, or T cells were the source of the cDNA or gDNA that made up the material.

Generated by immunoSEQ multiplex PCR, the TCRdb table keeps only in-frame clones and is missing some. In the table there are over 65,000 clones, 78% of which are singletons. Sequences were obtained from peripheral blood. The receptor's source is a man aged 55-75 years with COVID-19, enrolled during active disease.

CDR3 protein: CASSPDRGAYNEQFF. CDR3 coding DNA: TGTGCCAGTAGCCCCGACAGGGGGGCCTACAATGAGCAGTTCTTC. This rearrangement joins TRBV19 to TRBJ2-1; 9 nucleotides match TRBD1. CDR1 is LNHDA, CDR2 SQIVND, per germline (reference sequence). This CDR3 comprises 15 residues. Trimming cost V 6 bases and J 2 bases; bases outside gene matches: 5.